This TCR beta chain was sequenced during a study of cytomegalovirus exposure and HLA in healthy donors. Whole-study findings and limits: A later analysis showed that HLA-associated TCR beta chains had undergone more clonal expansion than equally common others.

PCR employed 60 Vbeta and 13 Jbeta primers. The protocol was immunoSEQ multiplex PCR, while the TCRdb copy is restricted to in-frame clones and leaves out a portion. The table shows about 50,000 clones, with roughly 80% occurring only once. Worth noting for this clone: Its antigen remains unidentified.

The donors were healthy bone marrow donors. The sample taken for sequencing was PBMCs. The receptor comes from a woman in her forties in good health and CMV-seropositive.

CDR3 nucleotides: TGTGCCAGCAGTTACTCGCAGGGATCCGGGGAGCTGTTTTTT. It encodes CASSYSQGSGELFF. V gene TRBV6-5 combines with J gene TRBJ2-2; tentative D call: TRBD1 (5 bases). Trimming left V 0 bases short and J 6 bases short, with 8 bases between. Germline CDR1 reads MNHEY; CDR2 reads SVGAGI. The CDR3 is 14 amino acids.